This T cell receptor beta chain came from a study of blood T cells in healthy people across ages. Turning to the study itself: Every two T cells gave about one barcoded beta molecule via template switching.

The use of a sample-barcoded 5' primer and a J-beta primer mix characterized a second PCR of roughly 6 to 11 cycles. TCRdb recomputed calls from the 5' RACE reads with MiXCR, one row per CDR3 protein. The sample records roughly 1.5 million distinct CDR3 sequences, 42% being singletons. Researchers report isolating at least 6.5 million PBMCs per sample. This CDR3 region has 15 residues. The germline CDR1 and CDR2 sequences are DFQATT and SNEGSKA (reference sequence). A few counts support this clonotype. Its target is not known. The germline gene is not matched at one end of the junction; a read error may be the cause. Study outcomes and limitations: The authors considered diversity estimates from one million T cells to be underestimates. Roughly linear declines in TCR beta diversity per million T cells occurred with age.

Sequenced input: blood. The source of this sequence is a woman in her late teens or twenties in good health. The chain uses TRBV20-1 and TRBJ1-1, with D uncertain. The CDR3 sequence: CSAGRSGGLNAEAFF. The CDR3, as DNA: TGCAGTGCTGGAAGGAGCGGCGGACTGAACGCTGAAGCTTTCTTT.